Presented here are 30 T cell receptor beta chains from one specimen sequenced in a study of blood T cell repertoires in COVID-19. The assay was immunoSEQ multiplex PCR, and TCRdb's table has in-frame clones only and misses some. The sample yields about 160,000 clones, 70% to 85% seen once. Sequenced: peripheral blood. These receptors were taken from a woman over 75 with acute or convalescent COVID-19.

There are a few counts of this clone. The gene calls are TRBV27 and TRBJ2-2, with no clear D. Germline V gene data show CDR1 as MNHEY and CDR2 as SMNVEV (reference sequence). There are 14 residues in the CDR3. Trimming shortened V by 5 bases and J by 5 bases, and 12 bases separated the two germline ends. The CDR3 is CASSRLPYTGELFF. Written as DNA, the CDR3 is TGTGCCAGCAGTCGCTTACCCTATACCGGGGAGCTGTTTTTT.

The rearrangement joins TRBV12-3 or TRBV12-4 to TRBJ1-6, with no clear D. Trimming shortened V by 1 base and J by 9 bases, and 7 bases separated the two germline ends. This CDR3 is built from 13 residues. CDR3: CASSLDSLSPLHF. Written as DNA, the CDR3 is TGTGCCAGCAGTTTAGATAGTCTTTCACCCCTCCACTTT.

V usage is TRBV6-6 and J usage is TRBJ1-5; D gene uncertain. CDR3 size: 14 residues. Looked up from germline, CDR1 is MNHNY and CDR2 is SVGAGI (reference sequence). V lost 2 bases to trimming and J lost 8 bases, with 13 bases between them. CDR3 amino acids: CASSYGQEVEPQHF. The CDR3 nucleotides read TGTGCCAGCAGTTACGGGCAGGAGGTAGAGCCCCAGCATTTT.

This chain uses TRBV25-1 with TRBJ1-6, with unresolved D. This CDR3 is built from 16 residues. The germline CDR1 and CDR2 sequences are MGHDK and SYGVNS. Trimming removed 3 bases at V and 0 bases at J, with 9 bases between. CDR3 nucleotides: TGTGCCAGCAGTGAGGGTGCAGGCTCCTATAATTCACCCCTCCACTTT. Translating gives CASSEGAGSYNSPLHF.

CDR3 DNA: TGTGCCAGCAGTCTAGCGGGAGTGGCAGATACGCAGTATTTT. Translating it yields CASSLAGVADTQYF. The genes are TRBV6-4 and TRBJ2-3; TRBD2 aligns across 10 bases. The trim removed 5 bases at V and 4 bases at J, leaving 3 bases unmatched. This CDR3 spans 14 amino acids. Germline assignment: CDR1 MRHNA and CDR2 SNTAGT.

The rearrangement uses TRBV6-9 and TRBJ1-2, with D possibly being TRBD1 (5 bases). Trimming shortened V by 2 bases and J by 0 bases, and 13 bases separated the two germline ends. In germline, CDR1 is MNHGY, CDR2 SVAAGI. This CDR3 spans 16 amino acids. The CDR3 region is CASSYKGIPSNYGYTF. In DNA form, the CDR3 reads TGTGCCAGCAGTTATAAGGGGATACCGTCTAACTATGGCTACACCTTC.

The J gene is TRBJ2-7, the V gene TRBV10-3, with D maybe TRBD1 (5 bases). V was cut by 4 bases and J by 2 bases, with 9 bases left in between. The CDR3 loop spans 13 amino acids. Germline V lookup: CDR1 ENHRY, CDR2 SYGVKD. The CDR3 bases are TGTGCCATCAGTGCTGGACAAACCTACGAGCAGTACTTC. Translated: CAISAGQTYEQYF.

This chain uses TRBV7-2 with TRBJ2-1; D perhaps matches TRBD2 (5 bases). Germline lookup yields CDR1 SGHTA and CDR2 FQGNSA. Trimming shortened V by 2 bases and J by 2 bases, and 13 bases separated the two germline ends. The CDR3 runs 16 residues. The CDR3 sequence: CASSLYPAEPYNEQFF. Here the CDR3 DNA reads TGTGCCAGCAGCTTATACCCAGCGGAGCCCTACAATGAGCAGTTCTTC.

The rearrangement joins TRBV9 to TRBJ1-2, with 9 bases identical to TRBD1. CDR1 and CDR2 from the germline V gene are SGDLS and YYNGEE. V lost 2 bases, J lost 4 bases, and 6 bases stayed unmatched. The CDR3 is 15 amino acids. The CDR3 DNA reads as TGTGCCAGCAGCGTTGAGGGACAGGGAGGCTATGGCTACACCTTC. Protein product: CASSVEGQGGYGYTF.

J is TRBJ1-2 and V is TRBV5-1, with TRBD1 matching 7 bases. CDR3 length: 13 residues. The germline V gene has CDR1 SGHRS and CDR2 YFSETQ. J lost 8 bases, V lost 3 bases, and 7 bases had no gene match. DNA of the CDR3: TGCGCCAGCAGCTCTGGACAGGATCGGGGCTACACCTTC. Amino acids: CASSSGQDRGYTF.

The chain recombines TRBV5-1 with TRBJ2-5; TRBD2 is a possible D gene (6 bases). The V end was cut by 0 bases, the J end by 4 bases, with 16 bases between. The germline CDR1 and CDR2 sequences are SGHRS and YFSETQ. The CDR3 consists of 16 residues. CDR3 bases: TGCGCCAGCAGCTTGGCCACCCGGGACTCGGGAGAGACCCAGTACTTC. Protein product: CASSLATRDSGETQYF.

The V call is TRBV11-2, the J call TRBJ2-2; 8 nucleotides agree with TRBD2. This CDR3 contains 16 residues. Germline CDR1 reads SGHAT; CDR2 reads FQNNGV. With V trimmed by 4 bases and J by 10 bases, 14 bases remained unmatched. The CDR3 loop reads CASSSDPGRAAPELFF. In DNA, the CDR3 is TGTGCCAGCAGCTCAGACCCCGGGAGGGCCGCCCCGGAGCTGTTTTTT. The whole variable domain, filled in from reference TRBV11-2 and TRBJ2-2, reads EAGVAQSPRYKIIEKRQSVAFWCNPISGHATLYWYQQILGQGPKLLIQFQNNGVVDDSQLPKDRFSAERLKGVDSTLKIQPAKLEDSAVYLCASSSDPGRAAPELFFGEGSRLTVL.

The CDR3 reads CSARMSEQFF. As DNA, the CDR3 is TGCAGTGCTAGGATGAGTGAGCAGTTCTTC. The chain links TRBV20-1 to TRBJ2-1; unclear D gene. CDR1 is DFQATT and CDR2 is SNEGSKA in the germline V gene (reference sequence). This CDR3 has 10 residues. V gave up 3 bases and J gave up 9 bases, with 6 bases separating them.

The chain uses TRBV7-9 and TRBJ1-2; 7 bases fit TRBD1. Per the germline V gene, CDR1 is SEHNR and CDR2 is FQNEAQ (reference sequence). The CDR3 runs 14 residues. With 5 bases clipped from V and 5 bases from J, the junction kept 8 bases outside the gene matches. CDR3 sequence (DNA): TGTGCCAGCAGCACCGACAGGGTTTGGTATGGCTACACCTTC. This sequence encodes CASSTDRVWYGYTF.

This sequence joins TRBV19 and TRBJ2-1; a weak D match, TRBD2 (6 bases). Germline V gives CDR1 LNHDA, CDR2 SQIVND (reference sequence). CDR3 length: 17 amino acids. V shed 4 bases and J shed 0 bases, with 16 bases lying between them. The CDR3 sequence is CASSNGRRRASYNEQFF. CDR3 nucleotides: TGTGCCAGTAGTAACGGGCGACGGAGGGCCTCCTACAATGAGCAGTTCTTC. The whole variable domain, remainder taken from reference TRBV19 and TRBJ2-1, is DGGITQSPKYLFRKEGQNVTLSCEQNLNHDAMYWYRQDPGQGLRLIYYSQIVNDFQKGDIAEGYSVSREKKESFPLTVTSAQKNPTAFYLCASSNGRRRASYNEQFFGPGTRLTVL.

The chain employs TRBV10-2 and TRBJ1-1; no firm D call. CDR3 length: 13 amino acids. The ends were cut back, 7 bases at V and 7 bases at J, with 16 bases in the middle. Per the germline V gene, CDR1 is WSHSY and CDR2 is SAAADI. CDR3 DNA: TGCGCCAGCAACACGGGGAGGGCTGGTGAAGCTTTCTTT. Residues: CASNTGRAGEAFF.

The V call is TRBV3-1 (or the pseudogene TRBV3-2), the J call TRBJ1-2; D is unresolved. Per germline, CDR1 LGHDT and CDR2 YNNKEL (reference sequence). V gave up 1 base and J gave up 4 bases, with 4 bases separating them. This CDR3 contains 12 residues. Written as DNA, the CDR3 is TGTGCCAGCAGCCAAGGTCGCTATGGCTACACCTTC. Its translation is CASSQGRYGYTF.

The chain combines TRBV7-9 with TRBJ2-2, with D maybe TRBD2 (5 bases). With 6 bases removed from V and 7 bases from J, the gap between germline ends came to 6 bases. The CDR3 loop spans 11 amino acids. In germline, CDR1 is SEHNR, CDR2 FQNEAQ (reference sequence). CDR3 region: CASRAGGELFF. DNA of the CDR3: TGTGCCAGCAGGGCGGGCGGGGAGCTGTTTTTT. Using reference TRBV7-9 and TRBJ2-2 for the parts outside the CDR3, the full variable domain is DTGVSQNPRHKITKRGQNVTFRCDPISEHNRLYWYRQTLGQGPEFLTYFQNEAQLEKSRLLSDRFSAERPKGSFSTLEIQRTEQGDSAMYLCASRAGGELFFGEGSRLTVL.

The chain carries TRBV12-3 or TRBV12-4 and TRBJ2-7, with TRBD2 matching over 8 bases. The CDR3 loop spans 12 amino acids. With 6 bases clipped from V and 3 bases from J, the junction kept 1 base outside the gene matches. In nucleotides, the CDR3 is TGTGCCAGCAGCCGGGGGGGCTACGAGCAGTACTTC. Translation: CASSRGGYEQYF.

This clone has only one observation. The CDR3: CASSLQGTLNEKLFF. DNA of the CDR3: TGTGCCAGCAGTTTACAGGGAACCCTAAATGAAAAACTGTTTTTT. The chain is built from TRBV27 and TRBJ1-4, with D maybe TRBD1 (5 bases). The ends were cut back, 2 bases at V and 5 bases at J, with 12 bases in the middle. Germline V gives CDR1 MNHEY, CDR2 SMNVEV (reference sequence). CDR3 length: 15 amino acids.

This chain links TRBV19 with TRBJ1-2; D is uncertain. V was clipped by 0 bases and J by 8 bases, with 13 bases between them. CDR1 is LNHDA, CDR2 SQIVND, per germline (reference sequence). The CDR3 runs 14 residues. CDR3 residues: CASSIDLVDYGYTF. CDR3 in DNA: TGTGCCAGTAGTATAGATCTAGTGGATTACGGCTACACCTTC.

This clone was seen only a few times. The chain couples TRBV30 to TRBJ2-3; possible D gene TRBD1, 5 bases. This CDR3 is built from 14 residues. Looked up from germline, CDR1 is GTSNPN and CDR2 is SVGIG (reference sequence). Trimming stripped 4 bases from V and 1 base from J, with 12 bases between. CDR3: CAWKVGRGTDTQYF. The CDR3 DNA sequence: TGTGCCTGGAAGGTAGGCAGGGGCACAGATACGCAGTATTTT.

This clone was recorded only once. The chain is built from TRBV6-5 and TRBJ2-7, with 8 bases fitting TRBD2. Germline assignment: CDR1 MNHEY and CDR2 SVGAGI. The V segment lost 4 bases and the J segment 2 bases; nucleotides outside the gene matches: 4. CDR3 length equals 14 residues. The CDR3: CASSWTGRAYEQYF. In DNA form, the CDR3 reads TGTGCCAGCAGTTGGACCGGGAGGGCCTACGAGCAGTACTTC.

This chain joins TRBV27 and TRBJ2-1; a weak D match, TRBD1 (6 bases). CDR3 length: 11 amino acids. With 6 bases removed from V and 6 bases from J, the gap between germline ends came to 6 bases. CDR1 and CDR2 (germline): MNHEY, SMNVEV (reference sequence). The CDR3 nucleotides are TGTGCCAGCAGACAGGGCAATGAGCAGTTCTTC. This codes for CASRQGNEQFF.

The chain combines TRBV27 with TRBJ2-1; D not certain. From germline, CDR1 is MNHEY and CDR2 SMNVEV (reference sequence). This CDR3 comprises 13 residues. The V and J ends lost 3 bases and 6 bases respectively, with 9 bases between them. The CDR3 nucleotides are TGTGCCAGCAGTTTTTCCAGGTCCAATGAGCAGTTCTTC. This gives the protein CASSFSRSNEQFF.

The DNA of the CDR3 is TGTGCCAGCTCGGGGCAGTCCAATCAGCCCCAGCATTTT. Protein sequence: CASSGQSNQPQHF. V and J are TRBV18 and TRBJ1-5; possibly TRBD1 for D (5 bases). V was pared by 6 bases and J by 3 bases, with 9 bases between. Germline loops: CDR1 KGHSH, CDR2 LQKENI. This CDR3 is built from 13 residues.

This chain uses TRBV18 with TRBJ1-5; D ambiguous. Trimming stripped 3 bases from V and 0 bases from J, with 3 bases between. Germline-derived CDR1 and CDR2 are KGHSH and LQKENI. The CDR3 is made up of 13 amino acids. The CDR3 DNA sequence: TGTGCCAGCTCACCCAATAGCAATCAGCCCCAGCATTTT. This translates into CASSPNSNQPQHF.

This rearrangement joins TRBV6-5 to TRBJ1-1; D possibly corresponds to TRBD1 (6 bases). Trimming shortened V by 6 bases and J by 5 bases, and 16 bases separated the two germline ends. Germline values: CDR1 MNHEY, CDR2 SVGAGI. The CDR3 spans 14 residues. CDR3 in DNA: TGTGCCAGCAGCAGGGCCCCAGGGGAGACTGAAGCTTTCTTT. This gives the protein CASSRAPGETEAFF.

The V and J genes are TRBV19 and TRBJ2-2, with 7 bases matching TRBD1. Trimming removed 1 base from V and 0 bases from J; junction bases left unmatched: 5. The CDR3 is made up of 17 amino acids. Germline V gives CDR1 LNHDA, CDR2 SQIVND (reference sequence). The DNA for the CDR3 is TGTGCCAGTAGTATAGGGACAGGCTCTACGAACACCGGGGAGCTGTTTTTT. Protein: CASSIGTGSTNTGELFF.

The chain recombines TRBV29-1 with TRBJ2-7; 9 bases are shared with TRBD2. Germline lookup yields CDR1 SQVTM and CDR2 ANQGSEA. J lost 3 bases, V lost 0 bases, and 3 bases had no gene match. The CDR3 is made up of 14 amino acids. The CDR3 DNA reads TGCAGCGTTGAAGAGCGAGCGGGGGGCTACGAGCAGTACTTC. This gives the protein CSVEERAGGYEQYF.